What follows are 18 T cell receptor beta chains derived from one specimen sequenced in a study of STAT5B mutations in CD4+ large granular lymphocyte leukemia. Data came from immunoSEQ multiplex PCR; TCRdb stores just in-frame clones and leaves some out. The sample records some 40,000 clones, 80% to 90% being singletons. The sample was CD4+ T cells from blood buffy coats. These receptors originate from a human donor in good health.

The CDR3 DNA reads as TGTGCCAGCAGCCAGGTGGGGGAGGGCTCTGGGGCCAACGTCCTGACTTTC. Translating it yields CASSQVGEGSGANVLTF. The rearrangement joins TRBV5-6 to TRBJ2-6, with 7 bases identical to TRBD2. V shed 4 bases and J 0 bases; nucleotides not matched to a gene: 7. The CDR3 totals 17 residues. Germline V gene lookup returns CDR1 SGHDT and CDR2 YYEEEE.

CDR3: CASRGGGAVFEAFF. CDR3 bases: TGTGCCAGCAGGGGTGGGGGGGCCGTTTTTGAAGCTTTCTTT. The rearrangement links TRBV7-2 to TRBJ1-1, with a tentative D call TRBD1 (6 bases). CDR3 size: 14 residues. Germline V CDR1 and CDR2: SGHTA, FQGNSA. V lost 6 bases, J lost 7 bases, and 18 bases lay in between. The full variable domain, rest sourced from reference TRBV7-2 and TRBJ1-1, is GAGVSQSPSNKVTEKGKDVELRCDPISGHTALYWYRQSLGQGLEFLIYFQGNSAPDKSGLPSDRFSAERTGGSVSTLTIQRTQQEDSAVYLCASRGGGAVFEAFFGQGTRLTVV.

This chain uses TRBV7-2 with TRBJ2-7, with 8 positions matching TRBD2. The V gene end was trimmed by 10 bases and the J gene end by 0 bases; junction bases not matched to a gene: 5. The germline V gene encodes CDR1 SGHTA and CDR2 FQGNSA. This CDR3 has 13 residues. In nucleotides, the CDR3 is TGTGCCATAGTAGCGGGGCGCTCCTACGAGCAGTACTTC. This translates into CAIVAGRSYEQYF.

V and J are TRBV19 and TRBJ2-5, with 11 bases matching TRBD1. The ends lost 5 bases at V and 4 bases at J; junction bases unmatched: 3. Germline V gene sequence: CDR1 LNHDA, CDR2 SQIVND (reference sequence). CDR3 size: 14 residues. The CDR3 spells CASSGTGGRETQYF. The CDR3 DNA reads TGTGCCAGTAGTGGGACAGGGGGACGAGAGACCCAGTACTTC.

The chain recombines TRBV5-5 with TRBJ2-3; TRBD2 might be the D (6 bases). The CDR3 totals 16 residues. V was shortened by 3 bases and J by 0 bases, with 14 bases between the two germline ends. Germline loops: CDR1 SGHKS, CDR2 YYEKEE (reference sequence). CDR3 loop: CASSSRGILSTDTQYF. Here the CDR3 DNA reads TGTGCCAGCAGCTCCCGGGGGATTCTGAGCACAGATACGCAGTATTTT. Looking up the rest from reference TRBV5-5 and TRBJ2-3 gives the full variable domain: DAGVTQSPTHLIKTRGQQVTLRCSPISGHKSVSWYQQVLGQGPQFIFQYYEKEERGRGNFPDRFSARQFPNYSSELNVNALLLGDSALYLCASSSRGILSTDTQYFGPGTRLTVL.

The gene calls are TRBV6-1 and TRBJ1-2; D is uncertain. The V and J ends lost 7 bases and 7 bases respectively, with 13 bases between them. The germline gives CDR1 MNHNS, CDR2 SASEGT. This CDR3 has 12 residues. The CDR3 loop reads CASTRLAFGYTF. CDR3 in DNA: TGTGCCAGCACCCGGCTAGCGTTTGGCTACACCTTC.

The CDR3 loop reads CASSPGTSYGYTF. CDR3 coding DNA: TGTGCCAGCAGCCCCGGGACGAGCTATGGCTACACCTTC. The rearrangement uses TRBV5-6 and TRBJ1-2, with D tentatively TRBD1 (5 bases). This CDR3 is 13 amino acids long. V was trimmed by 4 bases and J by 4 bases, leaving 11 bases between them. Germline CDR1 SGHDT, CDR2 YYEEEE.

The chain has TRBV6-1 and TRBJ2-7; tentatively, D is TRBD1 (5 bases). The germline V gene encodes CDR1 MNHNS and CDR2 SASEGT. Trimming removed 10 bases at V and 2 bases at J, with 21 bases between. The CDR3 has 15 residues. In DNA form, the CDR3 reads TGTGCCACCAAAGGGGCACCCGGGCCCCCCTACGAGCAGTACTTC. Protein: CATKGAPGPPYEQYF.

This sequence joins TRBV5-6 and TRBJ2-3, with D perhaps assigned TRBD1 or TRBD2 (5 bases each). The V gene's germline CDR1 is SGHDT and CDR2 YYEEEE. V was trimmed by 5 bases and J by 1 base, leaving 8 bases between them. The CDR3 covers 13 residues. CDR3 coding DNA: TGTGCCAGCAGTTGGGACCGCACAGATACGCAGTATTTT. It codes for CASSWDRTDTQYF.

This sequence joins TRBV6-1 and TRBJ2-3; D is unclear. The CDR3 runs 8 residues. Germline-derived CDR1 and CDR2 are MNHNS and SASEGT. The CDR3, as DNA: TGTCGGGCAGATACGCAGTATTTT. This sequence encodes CRADTQYF.

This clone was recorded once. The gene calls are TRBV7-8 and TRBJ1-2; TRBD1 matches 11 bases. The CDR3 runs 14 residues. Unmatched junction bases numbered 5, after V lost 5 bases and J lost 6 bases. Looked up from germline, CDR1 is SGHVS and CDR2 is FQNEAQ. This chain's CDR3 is CASSRTGGGNGYTF. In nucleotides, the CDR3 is TGTGCCAGCAGCCGGACAGGGGGCGGGAATGGCTACACCTTC.

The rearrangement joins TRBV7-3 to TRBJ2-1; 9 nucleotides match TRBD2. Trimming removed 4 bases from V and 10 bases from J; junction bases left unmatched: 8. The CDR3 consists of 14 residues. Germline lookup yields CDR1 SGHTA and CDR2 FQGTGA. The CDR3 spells CASSSGASGVEQFF. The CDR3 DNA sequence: TGTGCCAGCAGCTCTGGGGCTAGCGGGGTAGAGCAGTTCTTC.

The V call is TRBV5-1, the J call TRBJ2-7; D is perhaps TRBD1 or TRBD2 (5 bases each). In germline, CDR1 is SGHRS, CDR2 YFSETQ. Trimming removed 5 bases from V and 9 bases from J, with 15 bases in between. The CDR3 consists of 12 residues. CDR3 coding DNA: TGCGCCAGCAGTGAGGGGCAGGGCGGGCAGTACTTC. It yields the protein CASSEGQGGQYF. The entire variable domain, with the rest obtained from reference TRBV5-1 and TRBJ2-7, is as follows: KAGVTQTPRYLIKTRGQQVTLSCSPISGHRSVSWYQQTPGQGLQFLFEYFSETQRNKGNFPGRFSGRQFSNSRSEMNVSTLELGDSALYLCASSEGQGGQYFGPGTRLTVT.

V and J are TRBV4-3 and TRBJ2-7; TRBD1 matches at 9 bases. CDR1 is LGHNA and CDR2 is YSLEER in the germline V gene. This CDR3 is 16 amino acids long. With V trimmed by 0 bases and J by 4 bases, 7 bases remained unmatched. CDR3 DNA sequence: TGCGCCAGCAGCCAAGAAGGAAACAGGGGGCAGTACGAGCAGTACTTC. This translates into CASSQEGNRGQYEQYF.

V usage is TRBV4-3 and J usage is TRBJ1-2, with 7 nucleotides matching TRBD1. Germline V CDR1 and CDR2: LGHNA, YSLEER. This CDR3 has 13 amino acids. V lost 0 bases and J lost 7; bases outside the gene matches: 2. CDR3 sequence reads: CASSQDRTGGYTF. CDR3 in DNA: TGCGCCAGCAGCCAAGACCGGACAGGTGGCTACACCTTC.

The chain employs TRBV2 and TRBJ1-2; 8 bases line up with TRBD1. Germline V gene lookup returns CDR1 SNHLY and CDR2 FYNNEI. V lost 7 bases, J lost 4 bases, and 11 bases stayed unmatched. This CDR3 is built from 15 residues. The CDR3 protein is CASNPGQGMPYGYTF. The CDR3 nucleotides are TGTGCCAGCAATCCCGGACAGGGCATGCCCTATGGCTACACCTTC.

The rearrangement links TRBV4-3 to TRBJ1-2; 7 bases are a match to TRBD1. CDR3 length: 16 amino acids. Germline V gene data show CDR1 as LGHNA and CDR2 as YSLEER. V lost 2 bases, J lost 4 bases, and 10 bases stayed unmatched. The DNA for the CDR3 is TGCGCCAGCAGCCAATCCCGACAGGGCTTGACCTATGGCTACACCTTC. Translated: CASSQSRQGLTYGYTF.

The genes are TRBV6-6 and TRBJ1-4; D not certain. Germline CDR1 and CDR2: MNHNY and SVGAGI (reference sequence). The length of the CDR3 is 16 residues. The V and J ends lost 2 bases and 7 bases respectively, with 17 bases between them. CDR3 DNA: TGTGCCAGCAGTTACGGGCCCAATCTTTTGGGTGAAAAACTGTTTTTT. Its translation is CASSYGPNLLGEKLFF.